Listed below are T cell receptor beta chains from one sample, sequenced in a study of OX40 agonist ivuxolimab in advanced cancers. Here immunoSEQ multiplex PCR was the method, and the copy in TCRdb shows in-frame clones only, minus some. The table has tens of thousands of clones, nearly 90% seen once; the top ten hold 0.35%. The sequencing here drew on CD4+ or CD8+ T cells sorted from blood, taken in a trial of the OX40 agonist ivuxolimab. The origin of the receptors is an adult with an advanced solid tumor such as melanoma, head and neck, liver or kidney cancer. The CDR3 runs from the conserved cysteine through the conserved F or W. D genes are given only for firm matches. Part of the rows lack a size; the others show once, few, many or a class for expanded clones.

v_call	d_call	j_call	clone_size	cdr3_nt	cdr3_aa
TRBV6-6	TRBD1	TRBJ2-7	-	TGTGCCAGCAGTCAGGGGGCCGGTCCGCCGAACTTC	CASSQGAGPPNF
TRBV7-9	-	TRBJ2-7	-	TGTGCCAGCAGCTTAGTAGAGGGTCCCGGGGGCGAGCAGTACTTC	CASSLVEGPGGEQYF
TRBV14	-	TRBJ2-1	-	TGTGCCAGCAGCCCGACGCACAATGAGCAGTTCTTC	CASSPTHNEQFF
TRBV19	TRBD2	TRBJ2-3	-	TGTGCCAGTAGTATTCAAACTAGCGGGGGGGCGCCCCGCACAGATACGCAGTATTTT	CASSIQTSGGAPRTDTQYF
TRBV5-3	-	TRBJ1-1	-	TGTGCCAGAACCCACCGCGGGGCCCCCGTGAACACTGAAGCTTTCTTT	CARTHRGAPVNTEAFF
TRBV7-3	-	TRBJ2-1	-	TGTGCCAGCAGCTTAAGGCCCAGAGCCCCCAATGAGCAGTTCTTC	CASSLRPRAPNEQFF
TRBV11-2	-	TRBJ1-6	-	TGTGCCAGCAGCTTGGGGCATCGGTCAGCGAGCTCCTATAATTCACCCCTCCACTTT	CASSLGHRSASSYNSPLHF
TRBV7-2	-	TRBJ1-5	-	TGTGCCAGCAGCCTCAGCAGGACCTGGAATAGCAATCAGCCCCAGCATTTT	CASSLSRTWNSNQPQHF
TRBV5-5	-	TRBJ1-5	-	TGTGCCAGCAGCCGGGACGGGAATAGCAATCAGCCCCAGCATTTT	CASSRDGNSNQPQHF
TRBV18	-	TRBJ1-5	-	TGTGCCAGCTCACCAGAACTCCTGCCCGATCAGCCCCAGCATTTT	CASSPELLPDQPQHF
TRBV5-4	TRBD2	TRBJ2-1	-	TGTGCCAGCAGCGGGATTTACGGGGGGACCGACAATGAGCAGTTCTTC	CASSGIYGGTDNEQFF
TRBV10-3	-	TRBJ1-2	once	TGTGCCATCAGTGAGAAGATGGGGGGTACGAGTGGCTACACCTTC	CAISEKMGGTSGYTF
TRBV9	-	TRBJ2-7	-	TGTGCCAGCAGCGCGCGTGTCCTGGGCGGCGAGCAGTACTTC	CASSARVLGGEQYF
TRBV14	-	TRBJ2-2	-	TGTGCCAGCAGCCAAGATGTGAATACCGGGGAGCTGTTTTTT	CASSQDVNTGELFF
TRBV7-2	-	TRBJ2-7	-	TGTGCCAGCAGCTTAAACCCGGGATCCAAGGGGGAGGAGCAGTACTTC	CASSLNPGSKGEEQYF